This record covers a single T cell receptor (beta chain). Its antigen remains unknown. Germline assignment: CDR1 SGDLS and CDR2 YYNGEE. The CDR3 loop spans 16 amino acids. The J segment lost 9 bases and the V segment lost 0 bases, leaving 9 bases of the junction unmatched. PCR used 60 Vbeta primers and 13 Jbeta primers. TCRdb's copy holds only in-frame clones and misses some; the assay was immunoSEQ multiplex PCR. The sample lists approximately 200,000 clones; about 80% were seen once. This entry comes from a study of cytomegalovirus exposure and HLA in healthy donors. Background on the study: The early release's HLA-typed donors yielded some 85 million unique TCRs. Notes on the study in general: Later, an analysis showed that TCR beta chains associated with HLA were more clonally expanded than others that were equally common. Earlier findings revealed that most TCR beta V segments proved productive either about 90% or about 30% of the time.

J is TRBJ2-1 and V is TRBV9, with 10 bases matching TRBD2. Sequenced material: PBMCs. The origin of this receptor is a man aged 30 to 39 in good health and CMV-seronegative. The CDR3: CASSVASLAGAGEQFF. CDR3 nucleotide sequence: TGTGCCAGCAGCGTAGCTTCGCTAGCGGGAGCCGGTGAGCAGTTCTTC.